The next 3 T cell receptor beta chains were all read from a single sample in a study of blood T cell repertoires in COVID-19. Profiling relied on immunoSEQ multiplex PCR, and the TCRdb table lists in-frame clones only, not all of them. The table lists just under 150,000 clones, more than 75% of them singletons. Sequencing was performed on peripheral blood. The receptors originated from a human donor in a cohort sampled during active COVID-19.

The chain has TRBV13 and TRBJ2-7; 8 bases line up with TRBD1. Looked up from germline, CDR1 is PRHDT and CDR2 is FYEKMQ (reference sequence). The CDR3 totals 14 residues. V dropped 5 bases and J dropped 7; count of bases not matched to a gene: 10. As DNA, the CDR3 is TGTGCCAGCAGCCCCCCAGGGGGCGCGGAAGAGCAGTACTTC. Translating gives CASSPPGGAEEQYF. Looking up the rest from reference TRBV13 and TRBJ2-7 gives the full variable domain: AAGVIQSPRHLIKEKRETATLKCYPIPRHDTVYWYQQGPGQDPQFLISFYEKMQSDKGSIPDRFSAQQFSDYHSELNMSSLELGDSALYFCASSPPGGAEEQYFGPGTRLTVT.

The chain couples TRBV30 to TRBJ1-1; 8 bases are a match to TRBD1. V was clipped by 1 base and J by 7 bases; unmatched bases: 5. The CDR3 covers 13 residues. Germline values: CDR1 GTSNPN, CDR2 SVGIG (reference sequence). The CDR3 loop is CAWSGSGTGEAFF. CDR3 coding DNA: TGTGCCTGGAGTGGGTCCGGGACAGGTGAAGCTTTCTTT.

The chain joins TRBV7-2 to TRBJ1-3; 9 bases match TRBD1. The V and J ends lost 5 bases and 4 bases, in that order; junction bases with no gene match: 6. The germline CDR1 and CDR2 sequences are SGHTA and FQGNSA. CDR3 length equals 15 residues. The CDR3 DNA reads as TGTGCCAGCAGCAGAGGGACAGGGAAGGGAAACACCATATATTTT. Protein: CASSRGTGKGNTIYF.